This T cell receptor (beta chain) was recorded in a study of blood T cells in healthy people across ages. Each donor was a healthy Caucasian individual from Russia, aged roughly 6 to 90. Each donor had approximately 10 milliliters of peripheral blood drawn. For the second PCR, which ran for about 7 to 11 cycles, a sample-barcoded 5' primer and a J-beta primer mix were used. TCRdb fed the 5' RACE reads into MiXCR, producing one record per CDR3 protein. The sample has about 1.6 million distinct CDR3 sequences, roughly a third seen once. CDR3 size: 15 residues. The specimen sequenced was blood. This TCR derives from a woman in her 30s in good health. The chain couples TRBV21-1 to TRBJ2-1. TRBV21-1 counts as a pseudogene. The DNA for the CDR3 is TGTGCCAGCAGCAAAGTTGGCATCGGCTACAATGAGCAGTTCTTC. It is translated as CASSKVGIGYNEQFF.